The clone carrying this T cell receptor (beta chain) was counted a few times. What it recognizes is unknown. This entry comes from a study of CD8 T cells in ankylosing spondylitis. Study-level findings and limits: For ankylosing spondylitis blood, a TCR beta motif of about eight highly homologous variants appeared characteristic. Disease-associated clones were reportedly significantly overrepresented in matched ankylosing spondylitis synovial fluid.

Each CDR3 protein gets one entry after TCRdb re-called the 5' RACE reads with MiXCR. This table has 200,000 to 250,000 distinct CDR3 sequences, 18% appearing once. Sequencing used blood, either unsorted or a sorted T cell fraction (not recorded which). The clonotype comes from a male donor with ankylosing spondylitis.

CDR3 coding DNA: TGTGCCAGCAGTTTAGGGCTATGGGGGGATGAGCAGTTCTTC. Translated, it gives CASSLGLWGDEQFF. This chain connects TRBV28 to TRBJ2-1, with TRBD2 as a possible D gene (6 bases). Per germline, CDR1 MDHEN and CDR2 SYDVKM. The CDR3 spans 14 residues. V lost 2 bases to trimming and J lost 8 bases, with 13 bases between them.